The TCR beta chain under discussion was sequenced for a study of siplizumab effects on memory and regulatory T cells (dated by TCRdb to about 2019). Study-wide context: The effect of the anti-CD2 antibody siplizumab on alloreactive T-cell subsets was examined in allogeneic mixed lymphocyte reactions constructed from human PBMCs. Broad study findings and their caveats: Sequences below about 10^-5 frequency were poorly captured, so only a minor fraction of alloreactive clones could be mapped to unstimulated subsets. A naive or memory phenotype could not be assigned to roughly 75-97% of proliferating CD4+ or CD8+ clones. Whether proliferating Tregs from siplizumab cultures were suppressive was not functionally confirmed. The cumulative frequency of alloreactive sequences that could be traced back to unstimulated CD4+ memory T cells was significantly reduced by siplizumab. Compared with memory T cells, unstimulated naive T cells appeared more diverse, and naive cells seemed to make a substantial contribution to the alloresponse. Among mappable alloreactive CD4+ clones, the Treg-derived fraction averaged around 70% with siplizumab versus 25% to 30% in control reactions.

In three donor pairs, further sequencing was done on unstimulated CD8+ naive, CD4+ memory, CD8+ TEMRA, CD4+ naive and CD8+ effector memory subsets. Sorted unstimulated T cells and proliferating T cells recovered from mixed lymphocyte reactions underwent TCRbeta CDR3 sequencing. Fresh whole blood from under 13 HLA-typed healthy donors was used as the source from which PBMCs were isolated. Concerning this clone: This clone's antigen is unknown. Base qualities are not provided; no much larger clone lies one nucleotide away.

Spanning cysteine to phenylalanine, the CDR3 consists of 16 amino acids. Of the read, only the CDR3 DNA is kept; its 48 bases are in frame from base 1. V is pared back by 5 bases and J by 1 base, with 14 bases lying between the germline termini. As encoded in the germline V gene, CDR1 is SGHDN while CDR2 is FVKESK. Library construction relied on the immunoSEQ multiplex PCR assay. The deep sequencing platform assayed some 90,000 TCR templates per sample. Genomic DNA extracted from sorted T cells was used for TCRbeta CDR3 sequencing. In the authors' own workflow: The R programming language was used for clonal analysis of the TCRbeta CDR3 data. Alloreactive CD4+ and CD8+ clones were identified by comparing unstimulated samples to CFSE-low samples taken after the reaction. By matching sequences to the repertoires of sorted unstimulated Treg and non-Treg cells, each alloreactive CD4+ clone was assigned a regulatory or non-regulatory origin. TCRdb carries this immuneACCESS record with in-frame sequences only. Its versions omit some clonotypes, under half of them owing to an unresolved V gene in the studies checked, with the rest unexplained. V, J and clone size reflect that table, while D and trimming were determined from the DNA. This sample gives just over 40,000 clones in total; roughly 90% of them show up just once. Jointly, the top ten make up 0.25% of the sample.

This TCR came from a human donor in good health. Here the chain combines TRBV14 and TRBJ2-2, with TRBD1 perhaps the D gene, on 5 matching bases. Sequenced material: naive CD4+ T cells sorted from blood. The sample's cell subset or site label, decoded: unstimulated naive T cells. The CDR3 here reads CASSRDVGQNTGELFF. At the DNA level, the sequence is TGTGCCAGCAGCAGGGATGTTGGACAGAACACCGGGGAGCTGTTTTTT.